The subject of this entry is one TCR beta chain. The junction had 2 bases not matched to a gene; V was cut back by 1 base and J by 3 bases. Germline V gives CDR1 SEHNR, CDR2 FQNEAQ (reference sequence). This CDR3 comprises 16 residues. The assay was immunoSEQ multiplex PCR, and TCRdb's table has in-frame clones only and misses some. This table has more than 70,000 clones, 75% to 95% appearing once. This sample was taken from a study of OX40 agonist ivuxolimab in advanced cancers. The wider study: The mean age was approximately 60 years, ranging from 23 to 79, with around four fifths of participants male.

This receptor was obtained from an adult with an advanced solid tumor such as melanoma, head and neck, liver or kidney cancer. The material was CD4+ or CD8+ T cells sorted from blood, obtained in a trial of the OX40 agonist ivuxolimab. The rearrangement uses TRBV7-9 and TRBJ2-7; 14 nucleotides line up with TRBD2. CDR3 sequence reads: CASSLGTSGRFYEQYF. In DNA form, the CDR3 reads TGTGCCAGCAGCTTAGGGACTAGCGGGAGGTTCTACGAGCAGTACTTC.